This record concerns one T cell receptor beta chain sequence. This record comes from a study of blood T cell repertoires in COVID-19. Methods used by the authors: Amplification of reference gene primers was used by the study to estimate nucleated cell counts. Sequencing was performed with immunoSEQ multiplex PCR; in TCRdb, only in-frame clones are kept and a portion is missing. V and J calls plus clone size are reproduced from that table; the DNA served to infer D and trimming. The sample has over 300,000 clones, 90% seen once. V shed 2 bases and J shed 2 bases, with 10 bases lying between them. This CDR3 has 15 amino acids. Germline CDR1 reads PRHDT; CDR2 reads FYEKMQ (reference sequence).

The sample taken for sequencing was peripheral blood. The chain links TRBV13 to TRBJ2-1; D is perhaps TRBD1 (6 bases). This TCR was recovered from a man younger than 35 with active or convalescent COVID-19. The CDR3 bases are TGTGCCAGCAGCTTAATCAGGGGCCCCTACAATGAGCAGTTCTTC. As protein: CASSLIRGPYNEQFF. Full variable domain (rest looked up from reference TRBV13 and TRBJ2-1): AAGVIQSPRHLIKEKRETATLKCYPIPRHDTVYWYQQGPGQDPQFLISFYEKMQSDKGSIPDRFSAQQFSDYHSELNMSSLELGDSALYFCASSLIRGPYNEQFFGPGTRLTVL.